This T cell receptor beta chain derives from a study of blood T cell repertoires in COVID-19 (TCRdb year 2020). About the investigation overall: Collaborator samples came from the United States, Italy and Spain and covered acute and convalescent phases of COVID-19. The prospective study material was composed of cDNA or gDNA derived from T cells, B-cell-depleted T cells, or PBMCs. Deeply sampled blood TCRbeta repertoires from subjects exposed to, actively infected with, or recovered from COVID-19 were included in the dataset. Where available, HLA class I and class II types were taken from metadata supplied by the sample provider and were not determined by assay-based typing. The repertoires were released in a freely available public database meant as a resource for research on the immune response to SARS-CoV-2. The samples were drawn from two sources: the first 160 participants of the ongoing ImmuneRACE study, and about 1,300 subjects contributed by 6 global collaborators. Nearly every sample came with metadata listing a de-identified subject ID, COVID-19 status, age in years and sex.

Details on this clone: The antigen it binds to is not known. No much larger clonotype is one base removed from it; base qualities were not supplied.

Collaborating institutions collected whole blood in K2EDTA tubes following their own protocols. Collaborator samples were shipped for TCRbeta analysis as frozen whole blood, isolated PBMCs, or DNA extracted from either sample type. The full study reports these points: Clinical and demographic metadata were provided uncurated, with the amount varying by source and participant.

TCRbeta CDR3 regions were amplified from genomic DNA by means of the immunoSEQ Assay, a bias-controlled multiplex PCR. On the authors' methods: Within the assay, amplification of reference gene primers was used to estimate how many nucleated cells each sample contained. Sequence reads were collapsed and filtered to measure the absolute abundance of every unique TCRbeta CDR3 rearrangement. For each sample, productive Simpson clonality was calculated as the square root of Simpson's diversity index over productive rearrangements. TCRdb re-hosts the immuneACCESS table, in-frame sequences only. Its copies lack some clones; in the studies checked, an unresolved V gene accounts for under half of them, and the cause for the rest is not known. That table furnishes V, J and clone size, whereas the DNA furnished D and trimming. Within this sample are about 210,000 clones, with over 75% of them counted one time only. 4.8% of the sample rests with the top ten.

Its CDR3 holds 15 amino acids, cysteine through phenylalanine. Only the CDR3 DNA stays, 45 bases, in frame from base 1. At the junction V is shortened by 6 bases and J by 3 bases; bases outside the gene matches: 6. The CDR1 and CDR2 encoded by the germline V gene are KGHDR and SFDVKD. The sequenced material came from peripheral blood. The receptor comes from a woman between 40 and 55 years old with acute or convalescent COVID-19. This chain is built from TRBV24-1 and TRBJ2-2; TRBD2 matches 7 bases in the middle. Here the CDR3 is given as CATSKGGRYTGELFF. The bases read TGTGCCACCAGTAAGGGAGGGAGGTACACCGGGGAGCTGTTTTTT.